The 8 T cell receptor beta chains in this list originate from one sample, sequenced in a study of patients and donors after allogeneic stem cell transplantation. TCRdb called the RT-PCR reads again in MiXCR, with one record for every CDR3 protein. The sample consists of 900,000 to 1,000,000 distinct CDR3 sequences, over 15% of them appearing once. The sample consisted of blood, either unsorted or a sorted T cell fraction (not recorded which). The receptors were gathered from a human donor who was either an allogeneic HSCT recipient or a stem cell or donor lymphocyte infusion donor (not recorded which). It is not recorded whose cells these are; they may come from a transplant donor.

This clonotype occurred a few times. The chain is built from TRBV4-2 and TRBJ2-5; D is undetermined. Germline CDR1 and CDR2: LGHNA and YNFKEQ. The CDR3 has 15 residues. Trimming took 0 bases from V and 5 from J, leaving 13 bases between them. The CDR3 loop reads CASSQEWAPSETQYF. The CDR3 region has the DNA TGTGCCAGCAGCCAAGAGTGGGCGCCCTCGGAGACCCAGTACTTC.

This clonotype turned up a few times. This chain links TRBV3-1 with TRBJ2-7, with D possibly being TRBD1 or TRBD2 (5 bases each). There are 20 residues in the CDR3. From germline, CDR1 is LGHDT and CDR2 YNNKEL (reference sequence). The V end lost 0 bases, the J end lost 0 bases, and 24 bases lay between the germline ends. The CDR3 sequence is CASSQDRDPLIGTSSYEQYF. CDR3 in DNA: TGTGCCAGCAGCCAAGACCGGGACCCGCTAATTGGGACGAGCTCCTACGAGCAGTACTTC.

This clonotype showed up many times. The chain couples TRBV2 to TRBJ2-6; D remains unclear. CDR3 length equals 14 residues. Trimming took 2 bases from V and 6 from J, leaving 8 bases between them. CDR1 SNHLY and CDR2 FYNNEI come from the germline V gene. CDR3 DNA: TGTGCCAGCAGTGAAACCGCCACGGCCAACGTCCTGACTTTC. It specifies CASSETATANVLTF.

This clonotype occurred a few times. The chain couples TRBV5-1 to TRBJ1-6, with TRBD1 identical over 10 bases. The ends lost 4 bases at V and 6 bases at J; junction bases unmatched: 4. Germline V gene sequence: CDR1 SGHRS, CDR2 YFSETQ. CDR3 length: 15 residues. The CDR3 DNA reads TGCGCCAGCAGCAACCGGGACAGGGGTAATTCACCCCTCCACTTT. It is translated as CASSNRDRGNSPLHF.

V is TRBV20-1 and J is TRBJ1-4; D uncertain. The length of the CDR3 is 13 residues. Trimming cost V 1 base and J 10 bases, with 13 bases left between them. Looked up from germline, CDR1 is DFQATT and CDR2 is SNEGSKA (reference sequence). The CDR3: CSARGPRLGKLFF. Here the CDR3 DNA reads TGCAGTGCTAGAGGGCCCCGGTTAGGAAAACTGTTTTTT.

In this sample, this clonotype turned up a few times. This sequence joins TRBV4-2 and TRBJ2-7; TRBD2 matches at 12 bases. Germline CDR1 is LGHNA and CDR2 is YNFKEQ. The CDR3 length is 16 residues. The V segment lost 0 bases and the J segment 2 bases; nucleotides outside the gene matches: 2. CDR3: CASSQDLAGGPYEQYF. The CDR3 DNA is TGTGCCAGCAGCCAAGACCTAGCGGGGGGGCCCTACGAGCAGTACTTC.

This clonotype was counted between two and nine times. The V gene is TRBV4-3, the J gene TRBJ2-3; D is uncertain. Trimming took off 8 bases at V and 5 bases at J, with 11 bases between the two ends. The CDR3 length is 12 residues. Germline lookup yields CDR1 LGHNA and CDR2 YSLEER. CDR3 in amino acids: CASPQKRDTQYF. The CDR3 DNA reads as TGCGCCAGCCCCCAAAAAAGAGATACGCAGTATTTT.

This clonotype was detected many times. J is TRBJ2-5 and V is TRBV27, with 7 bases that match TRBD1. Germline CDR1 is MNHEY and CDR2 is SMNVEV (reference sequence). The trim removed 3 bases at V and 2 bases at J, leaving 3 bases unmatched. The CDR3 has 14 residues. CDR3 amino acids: CASSFDRVQETQYF. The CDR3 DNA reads TGTGCCAGCAGTTTCGACAGGGTACAAGAGACCCAGTACTTC.